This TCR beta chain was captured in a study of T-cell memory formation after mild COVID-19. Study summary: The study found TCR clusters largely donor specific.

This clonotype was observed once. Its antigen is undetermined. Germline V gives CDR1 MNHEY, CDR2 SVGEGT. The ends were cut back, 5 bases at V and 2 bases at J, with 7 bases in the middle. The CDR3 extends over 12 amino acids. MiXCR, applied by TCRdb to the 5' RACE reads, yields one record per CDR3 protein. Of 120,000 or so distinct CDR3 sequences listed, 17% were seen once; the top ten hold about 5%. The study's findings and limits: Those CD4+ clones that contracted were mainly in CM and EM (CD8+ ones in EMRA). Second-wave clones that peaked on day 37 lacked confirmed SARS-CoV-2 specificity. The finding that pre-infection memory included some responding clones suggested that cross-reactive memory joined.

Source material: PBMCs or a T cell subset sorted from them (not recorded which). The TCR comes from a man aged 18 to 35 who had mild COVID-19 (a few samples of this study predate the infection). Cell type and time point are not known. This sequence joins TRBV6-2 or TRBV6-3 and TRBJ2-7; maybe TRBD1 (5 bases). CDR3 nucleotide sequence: TGTGCCAGCAGTATGACAGCCTACGAGCAGTACTTC. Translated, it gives CASSMTAYEQYF.